Listed here are 15 T cell receptor beta chains from one sample, sequenced in a study of blood T cells in healthy people across ages. Alongside a J-beta primer mix, a sample-barcoded 5' primer served in a second PCR lasting roughly 6 to 11 cycles. TCRdb fed the 5' RACE reads into MiXCR, producing one record per CDR3 protein. The data show around 820,000 distinct CDR3 sequences, more than 20% seen once. The same data also contributed to another study, on T cells of mothers and their children.

Source material: blood. These receptors came from a boy under 18 in good health.

This clonotype showed up just a few times. V and J are TRBV20-1 and TRBJ2-7; the match to TRBD2 covers 8 bases. The end of the DNA aligns better with TRBJ2-5, so the J call may be wrong. The CDR3 totals 14 residues. CDR1 is DFQATT, CDR2 SNEGSKA, per germline (reference sequence). The CDR3 DNA is TGCAGTGCTGAGGATGGACTAGCCGAGGAGACCCAGTACTTC. Its protein is CSAEDGLAEETQYF.

This clonotype was observed a handful of times. V and J are TRBV24-1 and TRBJ2-2; D not certain. Trimming took 4 bases from V and 3 from J, leaving 8 bases between them. The CDR3 runs 14 residues. Per the germline V gene, CDR1 is KGHDR and CDR2 is SFDVKD. CDR3 residues: CATSDPTYTGELFF. Here the CDR3 DNA reads TGTGCCACCAGTGACCCGACCTACACCGGGGAGCTGTTTTTT.

This clonotype was counted between two and nine times. The chain joins TRBV7-2 to TRBJ2-3; D assignment may be TRBD1 or TRBD2 (5 bases each). Trimming removed 1 base from V and 4 bases from J, with 12 bases in between. Germline V gene lookup returns CDR1 SGHTA and CDR2 FQGNSA. The CDR3 runs 15 residues. CDR3 protein: CASSLGSGTPDTQYF. Here the CDR3 DNA reads TGTGCCAGCAGCTTAGGTTCGGGGACCCCAGATACGCAGTATTTT.

The rearrangement joins TRBV3-1 to TRBJ2-3; 12 bases agree with TRBD1. The CDR3 runs to 16 residues. Germline V lookup: CDR1 LGHDT, CDR2 YNNKEL (reference sequence). V lost 5 bases to trimming and J lost 1 base; unmatched junction nucleotides: 4. Here the CDR3 reads CASSTGTGGGTDTQYF. CDR3 DNA: TGTGCCAGCAGCACCGGGACAGGGGGCGGCACAGATACGCAGTATTTT.

This clonotype has more than one count but fewer than ten. The chain joins TRBV29-1 to TRBJ2-7, with a possible D match to TRBD2 (6 bases). In germline, CDR1 is SQVTM, CDR2 ANQGSEA. The CDR3 totals 14 residues. The V end lost 1 base, the J end lost 4 bases, and 14 bases lay between the germline ends. In nucleotides, the CDR3 is TGCAGCGTTGAAGCGGGGGACGGAGGATACGAGCAGTACTTC. The encoded protein is CSVEAGDGGYEQYF.

The chain combines TRBV5-6 with TRBJ2-7, with D hard to call. The CDR3 sequence is 14 residues long. CDR1 SGHDT and CDR2 YYEEEE come from the germline V gene. The V gene lost 0 bases and the J gene lost 5 bases, with 12 bases spanning the gap. CDR3: CASSLGSIWDEQYF. CDR3 DNA: TGTGCCAGCAGCTTGGGATCCATATGGGACGAGCAGTACTTC.

J is TRBJ2-4 and V is TRBV2; TRBD2 is a possible D gene (6 bases). V was clipped by 6 bases and J by 6 bases, with 12 bases between them. Germline lookup yields CDR1 SNHLY and CDR2 FYNNEI. The CDR3 sequence is 13 residues long. CDR3 sequence: CASRGDWRNIQYF. The CDR3, as DNA: TGTGCCAGCAGAGGGGACTGGAGAAACATTCAGTACTTC.

This clonotype has more than one count but fewer than ten. For the CDR3, the DNA is TGTGCCAGCAGTAACCTGACAGGGGACGAGCAGTACTTC. Its translation: CASSNLTGDEQYF. The chain employs TRBV25-1 and TRBJ2-7; TRBD1 matches at 8 bases. With V trimmed by 5 bases and J by 5 bases, 5 bases remained unmatched. This CDR3 comprises 13 residues. Germline V gives CDR1 MGHDK, CDR2 SYGVNS.

The rearrangement links TRBV10-3 to TRBJ1-1; TRBD1 is a possible D gene (5 bases). The germline V and J ends were trimmed by 6 bases and 3 bases, with 14 bases remaining between them. The CDR3 length is 14 residues. The germline V gene has CDR1 ENHRY and CDR2 SYGVKD. The CDR3 DNA sequence: TGTGCCATCAGCCTGACAGATAGGGACACTGAAGCTTTCTTT. Translating it yields CAISLTDRDTEAFF.

This chain links TRBV9 with TRBJ2-5; TRBD1 might be the D (6 bases). The J call may be incorrect, as the DNA end agrees better with TRBJ2-7. The germline V gene encodes CDR1 SGDLS and CDR2 YYNGEE. CDR3 length: 14 amino acids. The CDR3 coding sequence is TGTGCCAGCAGCGTCTACAGGGAACCCTACGAGCAGTACTTC. Encoded protein: CASSVYREPYEQYF.

The rearrangement links TRBV5-1 to TRBJ2-2; TRBD1 matches 7 bases. Germline assignment: CDR1 SGHRS and CDR2 YFSETQ. V was clipped by 6 bases and J by 4 bases; unmatched bases: 6. This CDR3 contains 14 residues. The CDR3 reads CASTPGQTTGELFF. CDR3 bases: TGCGCCAGCACCCCGGGACAGACCACCGGGGAGCTGTTTTTT.

The V and J genes are TRBV29-1 and TRBJ2-3, with D hard to call. The germline V gene encodes CDR1 SQVTM and CDR2 ANQGSEA. This CDR3 has 13 residues. V lost 3 bases to trimming and J lost 5 bases, with 12 bases between them. The CDR3 sequence: CSVEDPPRDTQYF. In nucleotides, the CDR3 is TGCAGCGTTGAGGATCCCCCGAGAGATACGCAGTATTTT.

This chain uses TRBV4-1 with TRBJ2-5; 9 positions agree with TRBD2. Germline CDR1 reads MGHRA; CDR2 reads YSYEKL. V gave up 3 bases and J gave up 1 base; unmatched junction bases: 6. This CDR3 is 16 amino acids long. CDR3 loop: CASSHTTSGIQETQYF. Here the CDR3 DNA reads TGCGCCAGCAGCCATACGACTAGCGGAATCCAAGAGACCCAGTACTTC.

The chain joins TRBV4-3 to TRBJ2-5; 7 bases line up with TRBD2. CDR1 LGHNA and CDR2 YSLEER come from the germline V gene. The CDR3 loop spans 17 amino acids. V lost 3 bases, J lost 5 bases, and 15 bases stayed unmatched. CDR3 nucleotide sequence: TGCGCCAGCAGCCAGGGTAGTGGGGCTAGCGGATGGGAGACCCAGTACTTC. It specifies CASSQGSGASGWETQYF.

This clonotype was seen only a few times. Sequence at one end of the junction differs from germline and may be a read error. The rearrangement links TRBV4-2 to TRBJ2-1; D gene uncertain. Germline V gene data show CDR1 as LGHNA and CDR2 as YNFKEQ. The CDR3 contains 16 residues. CDR3 in DNA: TGTGCCGGCAGCCACGAGTTTGGGGACTCCTACAATGAGCAGTTCTTC. Residues: CAGSHEFGDSYNEQFF.